This T cell receptor beta chain was retrieved from a study of T-cell reconstitution after alpha-beta-depleted transplantation in children. Unique molecular identifiers were incorporated during preparation of the TCRbeta library. TCRdb recomputed calls from the PCR reads with MiXCR, one row per CDR3 protein. The repertoire holds a few hundred thousand distinct CDR3 sequences, with around 16% as singletons. Trimming at V came to 4 bases and at J to 4 bases, leaving 4 bases not matched to a gene. Germline CDR1 SEHNR, CDR2 FQNEAQ (reference sequence). The CDR3 totals 15 residues. This clonotype was counted between two and nine times. Its antigen is undetermined. Findings and caveats of the study: It was reported that alpha-beta T cells came from several hundred expanded graft clones (about two months after transplant). Where some patients showed high TCRbeta diversity at day 60, it came from recipient T cells and thymic progenitors that had survived. T-cell counts and diversity at one year post-transplant came mainly from newly produced T cells.

The chain couples TRBV7-9 to TRBJ2-5, with 12 bases fitting TRBD2. The sequence was obtained from a boy in the first two years of life who had a stem cell transplant for Wiskott-Aldrich syndrome, so the T cells may come from the graft donor. Specimen: PBMCs, mostly from graft donor cells, collected 360 days after TCRalphabeta/CD19-depleted stem cell transplant. CDR3 nucleotide sequence: TGTGCCAGCAGCTCTCTAGCGGGAGGGGGAGAGACCCAGTACTTC. Amino acid sequence: CASSSLAGGGETQYF.